This T cell receptor beta chain was retrieved from a study of T cell responses to AZD1222 COVID-19 vaccine (dated by TCRdb to the early 2020s). In the study overall: AZD1222 recipients with second doses at about 4 weeks or about 12 weeks were pooled, because spike-specific TCR depth and breadth did not differ between schedules. Trial participants were enrolled by age into 18-55, 56-69 and 70-plus year subgroups, with about 150, 27 and 61 TCR-sequenced participants respectively. TCR sequencing was performed for about 240 trial participants, of whom around 210 were given two doses of AZD1222 and some 25 were given two doses of MenACWY control vaccine. Points the paper makes about the study in general: Conclusions about previously exposed vaccinees are limited, since just a handful of AZD1222 recipients were seropositive for SARS-CoV-2 at baseline. Reportedly, close to half of the unique spike-specific TCRs recognized epitopes lying outside the regions that are mutated in the B.1.351 and B.1.1.7 variants. Spike-specific TCR breadth and depth rose significantly after two AZD1222 doses compared with day 0 and with MenACWY recipients. The whole spike protein was spanned by vaccine-associated CD4 TCRs, and dominant responses were seen in regions 160-218 and 743-854. The 56-69-year group was small, and its depth increase did not reach significance, likely because of low power. Because no samples from the day 14 peak response were available, repertoires could be characterized only after the peak T cell response. Participants were mostly white British, with more females than males. The authors suggested clonal diversity may have been underestimated.

Its CDR3 holds 12 amino acids, cysteine through phenylalanine. Of all the DNA, just the CDR3 is kept, 36 bases in frame from base 1. CDR1 and CDR2 were assigned from the germline V gene (reference sequence) as SEHNR and FQNEAQ. V is shortened by 7 bases, J by 4 bases, and the region joining them spans 8 bases. The CDR3 regions of human TCRbeta chains were analyzed by immunosequencing. In the paper's pipeline: TCRs in the repertoires were matched against a reference library of SARS-CoV-2-specific TCRs that had been generated with the MIRA antigen-specificity platform. Breadth was defined as the fraction of unique TCRs that were SARS-CoV-2-associated, and depth was defined as the fraction of total T cells that were SARS-CoV-2-associated. Using the MIRA data, each spike-specific TCR was mapped to the spike region that the TCR reacts to and placed in a CD4 or CD8 class. Log10-transformed breadth and depth values were compared by one-way ANOVA with Sidak's multiple comparisons tests. TCRdb obtained this table from immuneACCESS and retained in-frame rearrangements with V and J assigned. These tables miss some clones; where compared with another copy, unresolved V genes account for less than half of the shortfall, and the remainder is unexplained. That table gives V, J and clone size, and the DNA gave D and trimming. In this sample the table shows approximately 91,000 clones, 70% to 90% of which occur a single time. The top ten hold approximately 12% of the sample.

Comments on this clone: Its binding antigen is unknown. No base quality information exists; no much larger clone differs at one position.

What the time point label conveys for this sample: baseline before first vaccination. Vaccinee samples came from UK trials COV001 and COV002, including a single-blind randomized controlled phase 2/3 trial of AZD1222 (ChAdOx1 nCoV-19) in healthy adults. For TCRbeta chain sequencing, PBMC samples from trial participants were taken at day 0 and at day 28 after the second dose. This sequence uses TRBV7-9 and TRBJ1-5; the D gene identity is not certain. The origin of this receptor is an adult in good health. Sequenced material: peripheral blood, taken on day 0 of AZD1222 vaccination. The DNA is as follows: TGTGCCAGCACCTCGGGGAATCAGCCCCAGCATTTT. Its coded protein is CASTSGNQPQHF.